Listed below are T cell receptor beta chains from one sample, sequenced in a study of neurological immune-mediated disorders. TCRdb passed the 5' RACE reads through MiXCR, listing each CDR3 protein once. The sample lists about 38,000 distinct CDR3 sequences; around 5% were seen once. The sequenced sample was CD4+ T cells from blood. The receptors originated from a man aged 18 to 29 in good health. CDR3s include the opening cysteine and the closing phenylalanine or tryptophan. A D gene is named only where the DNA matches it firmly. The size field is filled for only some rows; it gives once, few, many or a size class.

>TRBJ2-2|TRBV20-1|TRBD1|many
CSARPRGTGDLGLFF
TGCAGTGCCCGCCCCAGAGGGACAGGGGATCTAGGGCTGTTTTTT
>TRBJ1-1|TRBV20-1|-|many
CSASKTGATEAFF
TGCAGTGCTAGCAAGACAGGAGCCACTGAAGCTTTCTTT
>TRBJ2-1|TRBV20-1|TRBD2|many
CSAREISGGNEQFF
TGCAGTGCTAGAGAGATTAGCGGGGGGAATGAGCAGTTCTTC
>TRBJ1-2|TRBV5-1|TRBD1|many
CASSLFTRPDRRFSNYGYTF
TGCGCCAGCAGCTTGTTTACGAGACCGGACAGGCGGTTTTCAAACTATGGCTACACCTTC
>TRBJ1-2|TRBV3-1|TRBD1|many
CASSPRDSNYGYTF
TGTGCCAGCAGCCCCCGGGACAGTAACTATGGCTACACCTTC
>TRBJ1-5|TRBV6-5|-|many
CASSYTRLQPQHF
TGTGCCAGCAGTTACACCCGGTTACAGCCCCAGCATTTT
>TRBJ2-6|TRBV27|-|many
CASQLSGANVLTF
TGTGCCAGCCAGCTTTCTGGGGCCAACGTCCTGACTTTC
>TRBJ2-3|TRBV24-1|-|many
CATSDFGSGFGDTQYF
TGTGCCACCAGTGATTTCGGGTCAGGCTTCGGAGATACGCAGTATTTT
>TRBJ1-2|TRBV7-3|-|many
CASSETPRSGNYGYTF
TGTGCCAGCAGCGAAACACCCCGCAGCGGTAACTATGGCTACACCTTC
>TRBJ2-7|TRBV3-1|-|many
CASSQDIGGPREQYF
TGTGCCAGCAGCCAAGACATCGGGGGACCTCGGGAGCAGTACTTC
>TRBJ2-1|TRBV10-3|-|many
CAISQRTENNEQFF
TGTGCCATCAGTCAGAGGACAGAGAACAATGAGCAGTTCTTC
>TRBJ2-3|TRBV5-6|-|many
CASSLSGADTQYF
TGTGCCAGCAGCCTATCCGGGGCCGATACGCAGTATTTT
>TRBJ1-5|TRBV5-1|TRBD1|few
CASSADDRGEQPQHF
TGCGCCAGCAGCGCCGACGACAGGGGAGAGCAGCCCCAGCATTTT
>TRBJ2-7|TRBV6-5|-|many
CASSSLDRSEQYF
TGTGCCAGCAGCTCGCTTGACAGAAGTGAGCAGTACTTC
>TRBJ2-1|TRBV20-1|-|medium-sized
CSAREEGGTGANEQFF
TGCAGTGCTAGAGAGGAGGGGGGGACAGGCGCAAATGAGCAGTTCTTC
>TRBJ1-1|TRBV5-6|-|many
CASSRGGRTEAFF
TGTGCCAGCAGCCGGGGGGGGAGAACTGAAGCTTTCTTT
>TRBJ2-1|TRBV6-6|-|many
CASQGAGALSYNEQFF
TGTGCCAGCCAGGGGGCGGGGGCCCTCTCTTACAATGAGCAGTTCTTC
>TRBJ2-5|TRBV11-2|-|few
CASTSGTEETQYF
TGTGCCAGCACCAGCGGGACAGAAGAGACCCAGTACTTC
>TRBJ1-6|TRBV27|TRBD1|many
CASRTWGTGNSPLHF
TGTGCCAGCAGGACGTGGGGGACAGGGAATTCACCCCTCCACTTT
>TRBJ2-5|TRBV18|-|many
CASSPRVETQYF
TGTGCCAGCTCGCCACGGGTGGAGACCCAGTACTTC
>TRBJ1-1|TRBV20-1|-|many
CSARDGGMNTEAFF
TGCAGTGCTAGAGATGGGGGCATGAACACTGAAGCTTTCTTT
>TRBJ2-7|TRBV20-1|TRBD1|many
CSAPPGQGAGEQYF
TGCAGTGCCCCACCGGGACAGGGGGCGGGCGAGCAGTACTTC
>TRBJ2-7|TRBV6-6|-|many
CASHAPISSRYEQYF
TGTGCCAGCCATGCACCCATCTCCTCCCGCTACGAGCAGTACTTC
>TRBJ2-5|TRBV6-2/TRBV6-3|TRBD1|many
CASSLAGGKETQYF
TGTGCCAGCAGCCTCGCAGGGGGAAAAGAGACCCAGTACTTC
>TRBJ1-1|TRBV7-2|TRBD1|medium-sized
CASILRQGSTEAFF
TGTGCCAGCATCTTACGACAGGGGAGCACTGAAGCTTTCTTT
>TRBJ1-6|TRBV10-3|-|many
CAISERAGENSPLHF
TGTGCCATCAGTGAGCGGGCGGGCGAAAATTCACCCCTCCACTTT
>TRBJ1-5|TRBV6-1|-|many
CASIGQFDQPQHF
TGTGCCAGCATTGGACAGTTTGATCAGCCCCAGCATTTT
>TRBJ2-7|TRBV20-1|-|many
CSAEPDDSYEQYF
TGCAGTGCCGAACCGGACGACTCCTACGAGCAGTACTTC
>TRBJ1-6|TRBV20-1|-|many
CSAGHPTGTLHF
TGCAGTGCTGGACACCCGACAGGCACCCTCCACTTT
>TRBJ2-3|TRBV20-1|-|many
CSARRDGTTTDTQYF
TGCAGTGCTAGACGGGACGGGACGACTACAGATACGCAGTATTTT
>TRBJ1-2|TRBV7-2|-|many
CASSLDNHLRGYGYTF
TGTGCCAGCAGCTTAGACAATCATTTAAGAGGCTATGGCTACACCTTC
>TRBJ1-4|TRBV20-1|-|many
CSARATVDATNEKLFF
TGCAGTGCTAGAGCCACTGTGGACGCAACTAATGAAAAACTGTTTTTT
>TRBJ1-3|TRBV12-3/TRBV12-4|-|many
CASSFVRRGSGNTIYF
TGTGCCAGCAGTTTTGTCAGGCGGGGGTCTGGAAACACCATATATTTT
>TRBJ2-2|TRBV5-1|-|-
CANSFIEGNTGELFF
TGCGCCAACAGCTTTATTGAGGGGAACACCGGGGAGCTGTTTTTT
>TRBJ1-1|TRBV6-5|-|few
CASSYSGPGRNTEAFF
TGTGCCAGCAGTTACTCGGGGCCAGGAAGGAACACTGAAGCTTTCTTT
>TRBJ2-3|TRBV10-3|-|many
CAISKTGSFRTDTQYF
TGTGCCATCAGTAAAACAGGGTCCTTCAGAACAGATACGCAGTATTTT
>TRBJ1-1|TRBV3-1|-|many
CASSPRQDVTMNTEAFF
TGTGCCAGCAGCCCGCGACAGGACGTAACAATGAACACTGAAGCTTTCTTT
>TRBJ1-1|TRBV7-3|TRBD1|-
CASSSSRQGRTEAFF
TGTGCCAGCAGCTCTAGTCGACAGGGAAGAACTGAAGCTTTCTTT
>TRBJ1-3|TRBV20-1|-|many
CSARAQGFTGNTIYF
TGCAGTGCTAGAGCGCAGGGTTTCACTGGAAACACCATATATTTT
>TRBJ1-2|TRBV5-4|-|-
CASSLGPRNYGYTF
TGTGCCAGCAGCTTGGGTCCCAGGAACTATGGCTACACCTTC